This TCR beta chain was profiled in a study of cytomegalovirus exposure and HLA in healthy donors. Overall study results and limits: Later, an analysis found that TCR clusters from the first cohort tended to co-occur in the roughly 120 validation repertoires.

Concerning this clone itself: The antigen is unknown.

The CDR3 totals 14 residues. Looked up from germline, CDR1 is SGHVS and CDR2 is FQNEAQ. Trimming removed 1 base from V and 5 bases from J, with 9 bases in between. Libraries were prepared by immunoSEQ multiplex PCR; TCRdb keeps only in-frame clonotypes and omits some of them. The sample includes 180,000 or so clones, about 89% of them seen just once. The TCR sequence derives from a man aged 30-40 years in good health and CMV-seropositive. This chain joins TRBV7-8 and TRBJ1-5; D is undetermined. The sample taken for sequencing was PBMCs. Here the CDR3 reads CASSLGVPDQPQHF. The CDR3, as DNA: TGTGCCAGCAGCTTAGGCGTCCCCGATCAGCCCCAGCATTTT.